These 10 T cell receptor beta chains came from one sample sequenced in a study of blood T cells in healthy people across ages. Through a sample-barcoded 5' primer and a J-beta primer mix, a second PCR was run for roughly 6 to 11 cycles. Using its own MiXCR run on the 5' RACE reads, TCRdb lists one record per CDR3 protein. This repertoire shows roughly 1.9 million distinct CDR3 sequences, approximately 39% found once; its top ten account for 23%. The sequenced material came from blood. The receptors were gathered from a human donor in good health.

J is TRBJ2-1 and V is TRBV3-1; TRBD2 aligns across 8 bases. This CDR3 has 14 amino acids. The ends lost 1 base at V and 6 bases at J; junction bases unmatched: 2. Germline values: CDR1 LGHDT, CDR2 YNNKEL (reference sequence). The CDR3 sequence is CASSQGRGGNEQFF. CDR3 nucleotide sequence: TGTGCCAGCAGCCAAGGACGGGGGGGCAATGAGCAGTTCTTC.

This clonotype came up many times. The chain is built from TRBV15 and TRBJ2-7, with TRBD1 matching 10 bases. V was pared by 3 bases and J by 2 bases, with 10 bases of the junction left unmatched. Looked up from germline, CDR1 is LNHNV and CDR2 is YYDKDF (reference sequence). This CDR3 is built from 17 residues. The CDR3 region has the DNA TGTGCCACCAGCAGCAATCCGGGACAGGGGTTTCCCTACGAGCAGTACTTC. Its translation is CATSSNPGQGFPYEQYF.

This chain connects TRBV12-3 or TRBV12-4 to TRBJ2-1; no clear D. The CDR3 spans 14 residues. The V gene lost 3 bases and the J gene lost 5 bases, with 11 bases spanning the gap. The CDR3 spells CASSFLTEDNEQFF. CDR3 coding DNA: TGTGCCAGCAGTTTTCTTACCGAGGACAATGAGCAGTTCTTC.

This clonotype was detected only once. One end of the junction fails to match germline, which may point to a read error. This chain connects TRBV16 to TRBJ1-4; TRBD1 might be the D (6 bases). The CDR3 is 15 residues long. In germline, CDR1 is KGHSY, CDR2 FQNENV. In nucleotides, the CDR3 is TGTGCCAGCAGCCAATCGAGGGGGGCTAATAAAAAACTGTTTTTT. It encodes CASSQSRGANKKLFF. The full variable domain, with the rest looked up from reference TRBV16 and TRBJ1-4, is GEEVAQTPKHLVRGEGQKAKLYCAPIKGHSYVFWYQQVLKNEFKFLISFQNENVFDETGMPKERFSAKCLPNSPCSLEIQATKLEDSAVYFCASSQSRGANKKLFFGSGTQLSVL.

The rearrangement joins TRBV5-1 to TRBJ2-6, with 7 positions matching TRBD1. This CDR3 comprises 16 residues. Trimming cost V 5 bases and J 4 bases; bases outside gene matches: 9. In germline, CDR1 is SGHRS, CDR2 YFSETQ. The CDR3 region is CASSSQDRVGANVLTF. The CDR3 coding sequence is TGCGCCAGCAGTTCACAAGACAGGGTCGGGGCCAACGTCCTGACTTTC. Filled out from reference TRBV5-1 and TRBJ2-6, the complete variable domain reads KAGVTQTPRYLIKTRGQQVTLSCSPISGHRSVSWYQQTPGQGLQFLFEYFSETQRNKGNFPGRFSGRQFSNSRSEMNVSTLELGDSALYLCASSSQDRVGANVLTFGAGSRLTVL.

This clonotype was seen a handful of times. This chain links TRBV7-2 with TRBJ2-6, with TRBD1 matching over 8 bases. Trimming removed 5 bases from V and 0 bases from J; junction bases left unmatched: 6. The CDR3 loop spans 17 amino acids. Germline values: CDR1 SGHTA, CDR2 FQGNSA. CDR3 region: CASSPTGAFSGANVLTF. DNA for the CDR3: TGTGCCAGCAGCCCGACAGGGGCGTTCTCTGGGGCCAACGTCCTGACTTTC.

The genes are TRBV4-2 and TRBJ2-1; TRBD2 matches at 12 bases. This CDR3 comprises 18 residues. Trimming took 2 bases from V and 7 from J; bases not matched to a gene: 12. Germline loops: CDR1 LGHNA, CDR2 YNFKEQ. DNA for the CDR3: TGTGCCAGCAGCCAAAGGACTAGCGGGGCGATTTATTCGAATGAGCAGTTCTTC. It yields the protein CASSQRTSGAIYSNEQFF.

The rearrangement links TRBV19 to TRBJ1-4, with a possible D match to TRBD1 (5 bases). The CDR3 consists of 16 residues. Germline assignment: CDR1 LNHDA and CDR2 SQIVND (reference sequence). Trimming took 4 bases from V and 4 from J, leaving 16 bases between them. The CDR3 protein is CASSTGWGSLNEKLFF. Written as DNA, the CDR3 is TGTGCCAGTAGTACGGGGTGGGGCAGCCTTAATGAAAAACTGTTTTTT.

As regards this clonotype: A much larger clone sits a single nucleotide away, making a read error possible. The rearrangement joins TRBV12-3 or TRBV12-4 to TRBJ1-5; D might be TRBD1 (6 bases). Trimming stripped 1 base from V and 3 bases from J, with 10 bases between. There are 15 residues in the CDR3. The CDR3 loop is CASSLGAGDNQPQHF. The DNA of the CDR3 is TGTGCCAGCAGTTTAGGGGCAGGGGACAATCAGCCCCAGCATTTT.

The CDR3 DNA reads as TGTGCCATCAGTGCCCGGGACGCAAACACCGGGGAGCTGTTTTTT. Residues: CAISARDANTGELFF. The chain employs TRBV10-3 and TRBJ2-2; perhaps D is TRBD1 or TRBD2 (5 bases each). This CDR3 has 15 residues. Germline assignment: CDR1 ENHRY and CDR2 SYGVKD. V was pared by 4 bases and J by 2 bases, with 11 bases between.